The rows below give T cell receptor beta chains drawn from one sample of a study of blood T cell repertoires in COVID-19. Measured with immunoSEQ multiplex PCR; TCRdb has only the in-frame clones, and not every one. Seen here are roughly 30,000 clones, roughly 90% observed once, and the top ten hold roughly 4%. The specimen was peripheral blood. These receptors were taken from a human donor in a cohort sampled during active COVID-19. Both conserved end residues are part of each CDR3. The D gene is left open where the match is weak. Expanded clones are given a class, and other clones once, few, many or no size at all.

>NA|NA|TRBJ2-6|TRBV7-9
CASSLGTLREANVLTF
TGTGCCAGCAGCTTAGGGACTCTCCGAGAGGCCAACGTCCTGACTTTC
>TRBD1|NA|TRBJ1-2|TRBV4-1
CASSQDQRSRGPGYTF
TGCGCCAGCAGCCAAGATCAGAGGTCGAGGGGGCCTGGCTACACCTTC
>NA|NA|TRBJ2-2|TRBV4-1
CASSLLTSRDLNTGELFF
TGCGCCAGCAGCCTCCTCACTTCCCGGGACTTGAACACCGGGGAGCTGTTTTTT
>TRBD1|NA|TRBJ1-4|TRBV27
CASRLTGRTTNEKLFF
TGTGCCAGCAGATTGACAGGGCGAACGACTAATGAAAAACTGTTTTTT
>NA|once|TRBJ1-2|TRBV11-2
CANSLEAVIPCF
TGTGCCAACAGCTTAGAGGCGGTCATCCCCTGCTTC
>NA|NA|TRBJ1-4|TRBV7-2
CASSREASNEKLFF
TGTGCCAGCAGCCGGGAGGCATCTAATGAAAAACTGTTTTTT
>NA|NA|TRBJ2-7|TRBV6-5
CASSSPSTVRSYEQYF
TGTGCCAGCAGTTCGCCCTCGACAGTCCGCTCCTACGAGCAGTACTTC
>TRBD1|NA|TRBJ2-2|TRBV27
CASSAGTVFAGELFF
TGTGCCAGCAGTGCCGGGACAGTATTCGCCGGGGAGCTGTTTTTT
>NA|few|TRBJ1-5|TRBV15
CATSRPNQPQHF
TGTGCCACCAGCAGACCTAATCAGCCCCAGCATTTT
>TRBD1|NA|TRBJ1-2|TRBV6-5
CASSKGQAGGYTF
TGTGCCAGCAGTAAGGGACAGGCGGGCGGCTACACCTTC
>NA|NA|TRBJ1-1|TRBV25-1
CASSSLGGSEAFF
TGTGCCAGCAGCTCGCTGGGAGGGTCTGAAGCTTTCTTT
>NA|NA|TRBJ2-1|TRBV7-9
CASSPRATGVHYNEQFF
TGTGCCAGCAGCCCCCGGGCCACGGGGGTACACTACAATGAGCAGTTCTTC
>TRBD1|NA|TRBJ1-5|TRBV30
CAWGRQGVNQPQHF
TGTGCCTGGGGCCGACAGGGCGTCAATCAGCCCCAGCATTTT
>NA|NA|TRBJ2-3|TRBV7-9
CASSNTKTSTDTQYF
TGTGCCAGCAGCAATACTAAGACTAGCACAGATACGCAGTATTTT
>NA|NA|TRBJ2-7|TRBV27
CASSSSLIYEQYF
TGTGCCAGCAGTTCCTCCCTAATCTACGAGCAGTACTTC
>NA|NA|TRBJ2-7|TRBV11-1
CASSLRPGVQYEQYF
TGTGCCAGCAGCTTACGGCCGGGGGTCCAATACGAGCAGTACTTC
>TRBD2|once|TRBJ2-1|TRBV7-8
CASSRGLAGGNEQFF
TGTGCCAGCAGCCGAGGACTAGCGGGAGGGAATGAGCAGTTCTTC
>NA|NA|TRBJ1-6|TRBV6-5
CASREGGGSPLHF
TGTGCCAGCAGGGAGGGAGGAGGCTCACCCCTCCACTTT
>TRBD1|few|TRBJ1-1|TRBV5-6
CASSLWGQGTEAFF
TGTGCCAGCAGCTTGTGGGGACAGGGAACTGAAGCTTTCTTT
>TRBD2|NA|TRBJ2-5|TRBV2
CASNQLAGGPRETQYF
TGTGCCAGCAACCAACTAGCGGGGGGGCCGAGAGAGACCCAGTACTTC
>TRBD2|NA|TRBJ2-3|TRBV7-2
CASSLVTSGYTDTQYF
TGTGCCAGCAGCTTAGTAACTAGCGGATACACAGATACGCAGTATTTT
>NA|NA|TRBJ1-1|TRBV11-2
CASSLSGRSTEAFF
TGTGCCAGCAGCTTATCGGGTAGAAGCACTGAAGCTTTCTTT
>TRBD1|NA|TRBJ1-4|TRBV15
CATSTSTGVINEKLFF
TGTGCCACCAGCACCTCGACAGGGGTGATTAATGAAAAACTGTTTTTT
>NA|NA|TRBJ2-7|TRBV19
CASSRDISYEQYF
TGTGCCAGTAGCAGGGACATTTCCTACGAGCAGTACTTC
>NA|NA|TRBJ2-7|TRBV6-5
CASSLQSSSYEQYF
TGTGCCAGCAGCCTACAGTCCAGCTCCTACGAGCAGTACTTC
>NA|NA|TRBJ2-5|TRBV19
CASSMGTSQETQYF
TGTGCCAGTAGTATGGGGACATCCCAAGAGACCCAGTACTTC
>NA|NA|TRBJ2-2|TRBV4-1
CASSQPSTGELFF
TGCGCCAGCAGCCAGCCCAGCACCGGGGAGCTGTTTTTT
>NA|once|TRBJ2-3|TRBV5-1
CASSFLGGPDTQYF
TGCGCCAGCAGCTTCCTTGGCGGTCCAGATACGCAGTATTTT
>NA|NA|TRBJ1-5|TRBV19
CASSINRNNQPQHF
TGTGCCAGTAGTATAAACAGAAACAATCAGCCCCAGCATTTT
>NA|NA|TRBJ1-1|TRBV10-3
CAISRNRDTNTEAFF
TGTGCCATCAGCAGAAACAGGGATACCAACACTGAAGCTTTCTTT
>TRBD2|NA|TRBJ2-5|TRBV3-1/TRBV3-2
CASSQEALAGEKTQYF
TGTGCCAGCAGCCAAGAGGCACTAGCGGGGGAAAAGACCCAGTACTTC
>NA|NA|TRBJ2-3|TRBV29-1
CSVEGGLAGVTDTQYF
TGCAGCGTTGAGGGTGGTCTAGCCGGGGTCACAGATACGCAGTATTTT
>TRBD2|NA|TRBJ2-7|TRBV27
CASSLWSSGGNEQYF
TGTGCCAGCAGTTTATGGTCTAGCGGGGGTAACGAGCAGTACTTC
>NA|NA|TRBJ1-5|TRBV3-1/TRBV3-2
CASSHPDGGTGNQPQHF
TGTGCCAGCAGCCACCCCGACGGGGGAACGGGCAATCAGCCCCAGCATTTT
>TRBD1|NA|TRBJ2-5|TRBV30
CAWSVGDRGAQETQYF
TGTGCCTGGAGTGTGGGGGACAGGGGGGCACAAGAGACCCAGTACTTC
>NA|NA|TRBJ2-3|TRBV4-1
CASSQADPGTDTQYF
TGCGCCAGCAGCCAAGCGGACCCGGGGACAGATACGCAGTATTTT
>TRBD1|once|TRBJ1-6|TRBV19
CASSISKGQGNSPLHF
TGTGCCAGTAGTATAAGCAAGGGACAGGGAAATTCACCCCTCCACTTT
>TRBD1|NA|TRBJ1-2|TRBV15
CATSRGRTGRGYTF
TGTGCCACCAGCAGGGGACGGACAGGGAGGGGCTACACCTTC
>TRBD1|NA|TRBJ1-3|TRBV5-1
CASSFGRDRGPGNTIYF
TGCGCCAGCAGCTTTGGCCGGGACAGGGGACCTGGAAACACCATATATTTT
>NA|NA|TRBJ1-6|TRBV30
CAWSWTRKNSPLHF
TGTGCCTGGAGCTGGACACGGAAGAATTCACCCCTCCACTTT
>NA|NA|TRBJ1-2|TRBV5-1
CASSLVQGDYTF
TGCGCCAGCAGCTTGGTTCAGGGCGACTACACCTTC
>NA|NA|TRBJ1-6|TRBV3-1/TRBV3-2
CASSQGKNSPLHF
TGTGCCAGCAGCCAGGGCAAGAATTCACCCCTCCACTTT
>TRBD2|NA|TRBJ2-2|TRBV5-1
CASSWAAGASGGELFF
TGCGCCAGCAGCTGGGCAGCGGGGGCTAGCGGCGGGGAGCTGTTTTTT
>NA|NA|TRBJ2-7|TRBV11-2
CASSPRGAGMGEQYF
TGTGCCAGCAGCCCACGGGGGGCAGGGATGGGCGAGCAGTACTTC
>TRBD2|NA|TRBJ2-1|TRBV11-2
CASSLGLADDSGRFF
TGTGCCAGCAGCCTGGGACTAGCTGACGATTCAGGACGGTTCTTC
>NA|NA|TRBJ2-3|TRBV7-3
CASSFRRGPSTDTQYF
TGTGCCAGCAGCTTCCGGCGCGGGCCAAGCACAGATACGCAGTATTTT
>NA|NA|TRBJ2-2|TRBV5-6
CASSLWGPPGELFF
TGTGCCAGCAGCTTGTGGGGGCCCCCCGGGGAGCTGTTTTTT
>NA|NA|TRBJ2-1|TRBV19
CASSINPRTGSEQFF
TGTGCCAGTAGTATTAATCCCCGAACAGGGTCAGAGCAGTTCTTC
>NA|NA|TRBJ1-3|TRBV27
CASSPQTGNTIYF
TGTGCCAGCAGTCCCCAGACTGGAAACACCATATATTTT
>NA|NA|TRBJ2-2|TRBV6-5
CASSHNTGELFF
TGTGCCAGCAGCCATAACACCGGGGAGCTGTTTTTT
>TRBD1|NA|TRBJ2-7|TRBV4-1
CASNQGQGEGYEQYF
TGCGCCAGCAACCAGGGACAGGGGGAAGGCTACGAGCAGTACTTC
>TRBD1|NA|TRBJ2-3|TRBV2
CASSPRGSSTDTQYF
TGTGCCAGCAGTCCCAGGGGGTCTAGCACAGATACGCAGTATTTT
>NA|NA|TRBJ1-1|TRBV6-1
CASSEHGGGTEAFF
TGTGCCAGCAGTGAACATGGCGGGGGCACTGAAGCTTTCTTT
>NA|once|TRBJ2-5|TRBV2
CASSEYNVETQYF
TGTGCCAGCAGTGAATATAATGTCGAGACCCAGTACTTC
>NA|NA|TRBJ1-1|TRBV4-2
CASSQALGAISPDTEAFF
TGTGCCAGCAGCCAAGCGCTGGGGGCCATCTCCCCGGACACTGAAGCTTTCTTT
>NA|NA|TRBJ2-3|TRBV7-3
CASSETRLVPTDTQYF
TGTGCCAGCAGCGAGACCAGACTAGTTCCCACAGATACGCAGTATTTT
>NA|NA|TRBJ1-4|TRBV18
CASSSGRVNEKLFF
TGTGCCAGCTCATCGGGGAGGGTAAATGAAAAACTGTTTTTT